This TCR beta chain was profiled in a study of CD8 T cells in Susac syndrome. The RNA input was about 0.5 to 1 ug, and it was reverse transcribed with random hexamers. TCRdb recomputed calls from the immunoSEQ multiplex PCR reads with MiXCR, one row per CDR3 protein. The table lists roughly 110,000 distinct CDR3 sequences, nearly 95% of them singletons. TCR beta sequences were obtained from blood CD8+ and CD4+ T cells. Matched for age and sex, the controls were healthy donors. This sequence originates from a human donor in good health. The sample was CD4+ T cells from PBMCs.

CDR3 sequence reads: CSAGAGQETQYF. As DNA, the CDR3 is TGCAGTGCGGGAGCTGGTCAAGAGACCCAGTACTTC. V gene TRBV20-1 combines with J gene TRBJ2-5, with a tentative D call TRBD2 (5 bases). The CDR3 loop spans 12 amino acids. V dropped 6 bases and J dropped 2 bases, with 10 bases sitting between them. Germline CDR1 is DFQATT and CDR2 is SNEGSKA (reference sequence).